The source of this T cell receptor beta chain is a study of chemoradiotherapy in HPV16-positive cancers. The overall study: Candidate HPV-specific clones and shared TCR motifs came from a couple of HPV16-positive patients. Broader study findings: Candidate HPV-specific clones and E7-related TCR motifs grew in tumor during treatment.

In the case of this clone: Its specificity is unknown.

Sequenced by immunoSEQ multiplex PCR; TCRdb stores in-frame clones only, minus some. The table records 10,000 to 14,000 clones, more than 85% of them present only once. CDR3 length: 17 residues. The receptor comes from a human donor with HPV-associated anogenital cancer. This chain connects TRBV21-1 to TRBJ1-5; the tabulated D call, TRBD1, remains unverified against the DNA. TRBV21-1 is a pseudogene locus. The sample was blood, taken from a patient who underwent chemoradiotherapy. The CDR3 coding sequence is TGTGCCAGCAGCGAAGGCGGACAGGGGATGTGCAATCAGCCCCAGCATTTT. Amino acid sequence: CASSEGGQGMCNQPQHF.